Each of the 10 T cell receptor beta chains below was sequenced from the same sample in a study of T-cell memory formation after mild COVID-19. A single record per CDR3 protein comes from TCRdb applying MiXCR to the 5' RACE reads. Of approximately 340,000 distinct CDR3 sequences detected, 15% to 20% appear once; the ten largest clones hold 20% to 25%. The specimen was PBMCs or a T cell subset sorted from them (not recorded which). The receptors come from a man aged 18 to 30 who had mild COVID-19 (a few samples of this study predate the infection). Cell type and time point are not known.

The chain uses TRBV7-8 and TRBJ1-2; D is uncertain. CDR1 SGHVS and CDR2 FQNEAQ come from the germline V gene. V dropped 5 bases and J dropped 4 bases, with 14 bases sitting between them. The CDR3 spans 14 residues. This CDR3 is CASSIQTAGYGYTF. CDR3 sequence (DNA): TGTGCCAGCAGCATACAGACCGCCGGCTATGGCTACACCTTC. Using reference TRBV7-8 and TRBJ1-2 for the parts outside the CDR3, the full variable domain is GAGVSQSPRYKVAKRGQDVALRCDPISGHVSLFWYQQALGQGPEFLTYFQNEAQLDKSGLPSDRFFAERPEGSVSTLKIQRTQQEDSAVYLCASSIQTAGYGYTFGSGTRLTVV.

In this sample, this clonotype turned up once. The CDR3 sequence: CASTRLLAGGTDTQYF. CDR3 bases: TGCGCCAGCACCAGGCTCCTAGCGGGGGGCACAGATACGCAGTATTTT. The chain recombines TRBV4-1 with TRBJ2-3, with 10 nucleotides matching TRBD2. The germline V gene has CDR1 MGHRA and CDR2 YSYEKL. J gave up 1 base and V 7 bases, and 8 bases lay outside the gene matches. The CDR3 covers 16 residues.

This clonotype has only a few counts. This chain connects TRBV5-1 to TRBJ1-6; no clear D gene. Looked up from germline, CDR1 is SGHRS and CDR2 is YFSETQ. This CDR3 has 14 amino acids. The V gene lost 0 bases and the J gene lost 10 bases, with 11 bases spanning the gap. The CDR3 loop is CASSLDGFTSPLHF. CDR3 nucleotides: TGCGCCAGCAGCTTGGACGGCTTCACATCACCCCTCCACTTT. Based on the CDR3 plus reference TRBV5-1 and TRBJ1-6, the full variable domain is KAGVTQTPRYLIKTRGQQVTLSCSPISGHRSVSWYQQTPGQGLQFLFEYFSETQRNKGNFPGRFSGRQFSNSRSEMNVSTLELGDSALYLCASSLDGFTSPLHFGNGTRLTVT.

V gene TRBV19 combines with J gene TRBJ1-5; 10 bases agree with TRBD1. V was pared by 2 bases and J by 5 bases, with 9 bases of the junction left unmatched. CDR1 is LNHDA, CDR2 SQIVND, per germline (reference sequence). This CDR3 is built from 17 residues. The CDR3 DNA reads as TGTGCCAGTAGTATATTCTACGGGGACAGGGGTGATCAGCCCCAGCATTTT. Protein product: CASSIFYGDRGDQPQHF.

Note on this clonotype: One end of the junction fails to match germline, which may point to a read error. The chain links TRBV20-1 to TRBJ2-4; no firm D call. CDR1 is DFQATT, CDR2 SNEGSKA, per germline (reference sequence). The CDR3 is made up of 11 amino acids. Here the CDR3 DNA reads TGCAGTGCTGCCTGGGGTCTCTCGGCCTTCTTC. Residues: CSAAWGLSAFF.

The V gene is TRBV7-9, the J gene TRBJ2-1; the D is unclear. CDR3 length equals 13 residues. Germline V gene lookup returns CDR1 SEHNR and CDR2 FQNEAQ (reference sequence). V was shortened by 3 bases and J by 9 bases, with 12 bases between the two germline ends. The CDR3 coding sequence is TGTGCCAGCAGCTTTGAGTCCCCAGGTGAGCAGTTCTTC. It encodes CASSFESPGEQFF.

The CDR3 sequence: CASSLEAGYEQYF. The CDR3 DNA follows: TGCGCCAGCAGCTTGGAAGCTGGCTACGAGCAGTACTTC. V is TRBV5-1 and J is TRBJ2-7; D call uncertain. Trimming removed 0 bases at V and 3 bases at J, with 7 bases between. The CDR3 totals 13 residues. The germline V gene encodes CDR1 SGHRS and CDR2 YFSETQ.

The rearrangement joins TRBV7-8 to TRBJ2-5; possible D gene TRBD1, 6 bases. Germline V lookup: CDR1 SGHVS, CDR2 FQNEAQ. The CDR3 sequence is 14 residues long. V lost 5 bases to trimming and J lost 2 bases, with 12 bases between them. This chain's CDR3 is CASSGRTEQETQYF. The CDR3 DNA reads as TGTGCCAGCAGCGGACGGACAGAACAAGAGACCCAGTACTTC.

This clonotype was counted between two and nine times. Here the CDR3 reads CASSPTYRQGIGYTF. The CDR3 DNA is TGCGCCAGCAGCCCAACTTACAGACAGGGTATTGGCTACACCTTC. The chain recombines TRBV5-1 with TRBJ1-2, with TRBD1 matching over 7 bases. The germline gives CDR1 SGHRS, CDR2 YFSETQ. Trimming removed 4 bases from V and 7 bases from J; junction bases left unmatched: 13. This CDR3 has 15 amino acids.

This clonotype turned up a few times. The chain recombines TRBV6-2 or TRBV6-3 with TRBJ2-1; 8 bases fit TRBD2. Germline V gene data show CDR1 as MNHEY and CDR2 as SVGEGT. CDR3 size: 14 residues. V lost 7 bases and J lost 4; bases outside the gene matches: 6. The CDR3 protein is CASIRAGGYNEQFF. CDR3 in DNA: TGTGCCAGCATCCGGGCGGGGGGATACAATGAGCAGTTCTTC.